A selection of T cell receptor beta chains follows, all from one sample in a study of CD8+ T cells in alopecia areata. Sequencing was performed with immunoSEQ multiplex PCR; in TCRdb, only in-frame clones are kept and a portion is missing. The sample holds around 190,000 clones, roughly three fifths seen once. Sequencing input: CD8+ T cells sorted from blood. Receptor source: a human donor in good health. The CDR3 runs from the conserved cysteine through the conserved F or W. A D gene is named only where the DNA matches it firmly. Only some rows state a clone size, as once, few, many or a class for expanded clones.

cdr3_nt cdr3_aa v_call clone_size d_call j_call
TGTGCCTGTGAGCCGGAGGGGTTTAGCAATCAGCCCCAGCATTTT CACEPEGFSNQPQHF TRBV30 . . TRBJ1-5
TGTGCCAGCAGCTGGTCAGGGTCTAACTATGGCTACACCTTC CASSWSGSNYGYTF TRBV5-6 . . TRBJ1-2
TGTGCCAGCAGAACAGGTTGGGGCTCAAGGGAGACCCAGTACTTC CASRTGWGSRETQYF TRBV2 . . TRBJ2-5
TGTGCCAGCAGAAGGAGGGAGAACACTGAAGCTTTCTTT CASRRRENTEAFF TRBV25-1 . . TRBJ1-1
TGCGCCAGCAGCTTGTCGGGGAATGAGCAGTTCTTC CASSLSGNEQFF TRBV5-1 . . TRBJ2-1
TGTGCCAGCTTCCCAATAGGGGACGAGCAGTACTTC CASFPIGDEQYF TRBV6-1 many . TRBJ2-7
TGCGCCAGCAGCTTGGTAGGGACAATTTACACCGGGGAGCTGTTTTTT CASSLVGTIYTGELFF TRBV5-1 . . TRBJ2-2
TGTGCCAGCAGTCAAAGGGGTCCGGACCCCGACACAGATACGCAGTATTTT CASSQRGPDPDTDTQYF TRBV11-2 few . TRBJ2-3
TGTGCCAGCAGCTTAGCCACGGGAGATACGCAGTATTTT CASSLATGDTQYF TRBV7-6 . . TRBJ2-3
TGCAGCGGCGAAGGTGGGTCCGAGGGGCAGTACTTC CSGEGGSEGQYF TRBV29-1 . . TRBJ2-7
TGCGCCAGCAGCTTGGCCGACGGCGGATTGAGCACAGATACGCAGTATTTT CASSLADGGLSTDTQYF TRBV5-1 few . TRBJ2-3
TGTGCCAGTTTCGGTGAAGCCTATGGCTACACCTTC CASFGEAYGYTF TRBV2 once . TRBJ1-2
TGTGCCAGCAGCGCCGAGAGGGGTGGCTACACCTTC CASSAERGGYTF TRBV9 . . TRBJ1-2
TGTGCCAGCAGTTCCCTTGCTTTCTCCTACAATGAGCAGTTCTTC CASSSLAFSYNEQFF TRBV27 . . TRBJ2-1
TGTGCCAGCCACTGGGAGGGGCCGTACACCGGGGAGCTGTTTTTT CASHWEGPYTGELFF TRBV7-8 . TRBD2 TRBJ2-2
TGTGCCAGCAGCCAAAGGCTAGCGGGTACCTACGAGCAGTACTTC CASSQRLAGTYEQYF TRBV4-2 few TRBD2 TRBJ2-7
TGTGCCAGCAGCATACCGACAGGGACCCTTGGAACAGATACGCAGTATTTT CASSIPTGTLGTDTQYF TRBV7-2 few TRBD1 TRBJ2-3
TGTGCCAGCAGTTACTCCGTGGGGGGGGGAAATTCACCCCTCCACTTT CASSYSVGGGNSPLHF TRBV6-5 . . TRBJ1-6
TGTGCCAGCAGCTCTCCCCGGGGGAGCGGGGGGCCGAGCTCCTACAATGAGCAGTTCTTC CASSSPRGSGGPSSYNEQFF TRBV13 . TRBD2 TRBJ2-1
TGTGCCAGCAGTTTTCCTGGACTAGCGGGGGGGCCCGGCACAGATACGCAGTATTTT CASSFPGLAGGPGTDTQYF TRBV27 . TRBD2 TRBJ2-3